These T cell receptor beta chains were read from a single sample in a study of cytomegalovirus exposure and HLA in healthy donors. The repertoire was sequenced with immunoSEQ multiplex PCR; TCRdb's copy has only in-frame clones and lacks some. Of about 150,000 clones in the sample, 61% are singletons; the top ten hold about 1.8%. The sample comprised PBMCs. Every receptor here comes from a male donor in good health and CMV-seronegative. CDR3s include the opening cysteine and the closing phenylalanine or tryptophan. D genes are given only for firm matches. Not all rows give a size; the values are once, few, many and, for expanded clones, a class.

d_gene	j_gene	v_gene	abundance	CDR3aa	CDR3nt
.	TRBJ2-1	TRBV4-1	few	CASSLLLRLEGQFF	TGCGCCAGCAGCCTGTTATTACGACTAGAAGGGCAGTTCTTC
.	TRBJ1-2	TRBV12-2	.	CASRLGNPRANYGYTF	TGTGCAAGTCGCTTAGGTAATCCGAGGGCTAACTATGGCTACACCTTC
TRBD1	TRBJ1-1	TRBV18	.	CASSPDRATEAFF	TGTGCCAGCTCGCCGGACAGGGCAACCGAAGCTTTCTTT
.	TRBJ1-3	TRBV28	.	CASSPGTTGNTIYF	TGTGCCAGCAGCCCTGGGACAACTGGAAACACCATATATTTT
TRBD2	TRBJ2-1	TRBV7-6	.	CASSYSGGAGNEQFF	TGTGCCAGCAGCTATAGCGGGGGGGCGGGGAATGAGCAGTTCTTC
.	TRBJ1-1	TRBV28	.	CASSPPPGRTEAFF	TGTGCCAGCAGTCCCCCCCCAGGGCGGACTGAAGCTTTCTTT
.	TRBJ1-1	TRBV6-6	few	CASNPRGTRTEAFF	TGTGCCAGCAATCCGAGGGGGACGCGGACTGAAGCTTTCTTT
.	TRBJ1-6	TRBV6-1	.	CASSERGISPLHF	TGTGCCAGCAGTGAAAGGGGGATTTCACCCCTCCACTTT
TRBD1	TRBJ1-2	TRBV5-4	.	CASSIGQGSGGYTF	TGTGCCAGCAGCATAGGACAGGGGAGCGGAGGCTACACCTTC
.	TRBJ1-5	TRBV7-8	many	CASSQASIDQPQHF	TGTGCCAGCAGCCAAGCAAGCATCGATCAGCCCCAGCATTTT
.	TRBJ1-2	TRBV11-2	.	CASRQAFRSTNYGYTF	TGTGCCAGCAGACAGGCCTTTAGATCCACCAACTATGGCTACACCTTC
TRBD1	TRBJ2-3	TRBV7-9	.	CASRRDRGQDTQYF	TGTGCCAGCAGACGGGACAGGGGGCAAGATACGCAGTATTTT
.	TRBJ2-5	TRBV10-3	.	CAISPGEETQYF	TGTGCCATCAGTCCAGGGGAGGAGACCCAGTACTTC
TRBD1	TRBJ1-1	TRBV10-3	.	CAISESMGQGEAFF	TGTGCCATCAGTGAGTCGATGGGACAGGGAGAAGCTTTCTTT
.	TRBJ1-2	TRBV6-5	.	CASSRTTRGNYGYTF	TGTGCCAGCAGCCGAACGACAAGGGGCAACTATGGCTACACCTTC
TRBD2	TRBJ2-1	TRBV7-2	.	CASRSTSGGRNEQFF	TGTGCCAGCAGATCTACTAGCGGAGGTCGAAATGAGCAGTTCTTC
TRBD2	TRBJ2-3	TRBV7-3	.	CASSIGLAGGQADTQYF	TGTGCCAGCAGCATCGGACTAGCGGGGGGCCAGGCGGATACGCAGTATTTT
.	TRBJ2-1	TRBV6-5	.	CASKFGRYNEQFF	TGTGCCAGCAAGTTCGGCAGGTACAATGAGCAGTTCTTC
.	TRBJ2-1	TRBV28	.	CASSSYNEQFF	TGTGCCAGCAGCTCGTACAATGAGCAGTTCTTC
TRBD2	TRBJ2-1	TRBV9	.	CASGGLASNEQFF	TGTGCCAGCGGAGGACTAGCTAGCAATGAGCAGTTCTTC
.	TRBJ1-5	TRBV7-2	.	CASSPTGLSNQPQHF	TGTGCCAGCAGCCCCACAGGGCTTAGCAATCAGCCCCAGCATTTT
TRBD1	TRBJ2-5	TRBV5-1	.	CASSLGGQGPPWETQYF	TGCGCCAGCAGCTTGGGAGGACAGGGTCCCCCTTGGGAGACCCAGTACTTC
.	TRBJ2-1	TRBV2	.	CASRTLTVITEQFF	TGTGCCAGCAGAACTTTGACAGTGATTACTGAGCAGTTCTTC